These 30 T cell receptor beta chains originate from one sample sequenced in a study of T-cell reconstitution after alpha-beta-depleted transplantation in children listed by TCRdb under 2016. This specimen's treatment or condition label, interpreted: allogeneic hematopoietic cell transplantation with graft depleted of TCRalphabeta T cells and CD19 B cells. Libraries were made using PCR. TCRdb records Illumina HiSeq 2500 as the sequencer. To normalize quantification of the TCRbeta repertoire, the TCR libraries were built with molecular barcoding that relied on unique molecular identifiers. The raw public reads went through TCRdb reprocessing: fastp at Q25, MiXCR clone calling, in-frame beta chains kept. Each CDR3 protein appears once, grouped with its most common genes and DNA. The sample profile shows roughly 790,000 distinct CDR3 sequences; roughly 15% of them were found once. Roughly 4.8% of the sample rests with the top ten.

This specimen was PBMCs, mostly from graft donor cells, taken 360 days after TCRalphabeta/CD19-depleted stem cell transplant. The receptors derive from a male patient younger than 18 who had a stem cell transplant for acute lymphoblastic leukemia, so the T cells may come from the graft donor.

In this sample, this clonotype turned up a few times. The chain couples TRBV5-1 to TRBJ1-1, with D tentatively TRBD1 (6 bases). CDR1 SGHRS and CDR2 YFSETQ come from the germline V gene. CDR3 size: 13 residues. The V gene lost 0 bases and the J gene lost 13 bases, with 16 bases spanning the gap. DNA for the CDR3: TGCGCCAGCAGCTTGGCAGGGGACGGTAGGGGTTTCTTT. As protein: CASSLAGDGRGFF.

This clonotype was seen more than once but under ten times. This chain's CDR3 is CSAAPWVNTGELFF. DNA of the CDR3: TGCAGTGCTGCCCCCTGGGTGAACACCGGGGAGCTGTTTTTT. The J gene is TRBJ2-2, the V gene TRBV20-1; D unresolved. The CDR3 loop spans 14 amino acids. Germline loops: CDR1 DFQATT, CDR2 SNEGSKA (reference sequence). V lost 5 bases and J 1 base, leaving 11 bases between the germline ends.

This rearrangement joins TRBV29-1 to TRBJ2-7, with a tentative D call TRBD2 (5 bases). The germline V gene encodes CDR1 SQVTM and CDR2 ANQGSEA. V was pared by 0 bases and J by 2 bases, with 11 bases between. The CDR3 contains 14 residues. CDR3 bases: TGCAGCGTTGAAGATGACCTGCGGGCCTACGAGCAGTACTTC. This translates into CSVEDDLRAYEQYF.

The rearrangement joins TRBV4-1 to TRBJ2-7; 7 nucleotides align to TRBD1. There are 18 residues in the CDR3. Per the germline V gene, CDR1 is MGHRA and CDR2 is YSYEKL. J gave up 4 bases and V 0 bases, and 15 bases lay outside the gene matches. CDR3 amino acids: CASSQDPPGQPPSYEQYF. The CDR3 coding sequence is TGCGCCAGCAGCCAAGATCCGCCGGGACAGCCGCCCTCATACGAGCAGTACTTC.

The rearrangement uses TRBV20-1 and TRBJ2-1; TRBD2 aligns across 7 bases. The CDR3 has 14 amino acids. Germline CDR1 is DFQATT and CDR2 is SNEGSKA (reference sequence). V dropped 1 base and J dropped 5; count of bases not matched to a gene: 5. The CDR3 nucleotides are TGCAGTGCTAGAGTGGGGGGAGGGGACAATGAGCAGTTCTTC. This encodes CSARVGGGDNEQFF.

V and J are TRBV2 and TRBJ2-1, with D uncertain. The length of the CDR3 is 15 residues. The ends were cut back, 3 bases at V and 5 bases at J, with 14 bases in the middle. The V gene's germline CDR1 is SNHLY and CDR2 FYNNEI. This chain's CDR3 is CASSELVSYNNEQFF. For the CDR3, the DNA is TGTGCCAGCAGTGAGTTAGTAAGCTATAACAATGAGCAGTTCTTC.

The table lists this clonotype with many counts. The chain links TRBV5-1 to TRBJ2-3, with TRBD2 matching over 9 bases. Germline CDR1 reads SGHRS; CDR2 reads YFSETQ. Losses at the gene ends were 4 bases for V and 4 bases for J; bases not matched to a gene: 4. The CDR3 totals 14 residues. In DNA, the CDR3 is TGCGCCAGCAGCGCCACTAGCGGGTCAGATACGCAGTATTTT. Protein sequence: CASSATSGSDTQYF.

The CDR3 DNA reads TGTGCCAGCTCACCTAGGCAGACGGATCAGCCCCAGCATTTT. Amino acids: CASSPRQTDQPQHF. The V gene is TRBV18, the J gene TRBJ1-5; D is undetermined. CDR3 length equals 14 residues. Trimming stripped 3 bases from V and 5 bases from J, with 11 bases between. CDR1 is KGHSH, CDR2 LQKENI, per germline.

This chain uses TRBV12-3 or TRBV12-4 with TRBJ2-7; 8 bases fit TRBD1. V trimming: 5 bases; J trimming: 1 base; junction bases outside the gene matches: 4. There are 14 residues in the CDR3. The CDR3 protein is CASSATGASYEQYF. The CDR3, as DNA: TGTGCCAGCAGTGCGACAGGGGCATCCTACGAGCAGTACTTC.

This clonotype was detected a few times. This rearrangement joins TRBV7-9 to TRBJ1-6; 7 bases align to TRBD1. J was trimmed by 9 bases and V by 6 bases; bases with no gene match: 8. This CDR3 has 14 residues. CDR1 SEHNR and CDR2 FQNEAQ come from the germline V gene (reference sequence). In DNA, the CDR3 is TGTGCCAGCAGGAGAGACAGGGAAGGTTCACCCCTCCACTTT. Its translation: CASRRDREGSPLHF. Filled out from reference TRBV7-9 and TRBJ1-6, the complete variable domain reads DTGVSQNPRHKITKRGQNVTFRCDPISEHNRLYWYRQTLGQGPEFLTYFQNEAQLEKSRLLSDRFSAERPKGSFSTLEIQRTEQGDSAMYLCASRRDREGSPLHFGNGTRLTVT.

V usage is TRBV19 and J usage is TRBJ2-6, with D perhaps matching TRBD2 (6 bases). V was trimmed by 4 bases and J by 0 bases, leaving 7 bases between them. The V gene's germline CDR1 is LNHDA and CDR2 SQIVND (reference sequence). This CDR3 region has 15 residues. The CDR3 sequence is CASSSGTSGANVLTF. As DNA, the CDR3 is TGTGCCAGTAGTAGCGGGACCTCTGGGGCCAACGTCCTGACTTTC.

The chain links TRBV11-2 to TRBJ2-5, with D perhaps TRBD1 or TRBD2 (5 bases each). The CDR3 has 14 amino acids. Germline values: CDR1 SGHAT, CDR2 FQNNGV. The V and J ends lost 7 bases and 1 base respectively, with 13 bases between them. The CDR3 region is CASKGRRRQETQYF. CDR3 DNA: TGTGCCAGCAAGGGACGTAGACGCCAAGAGACCCAGTACTTC.

The chain employs TRBV10-1 and TRBJ2-7; no reliable D call. Between the trimmed V and J ends, which lost 0 bases and 6 bases, there was a span of 12 bases. Germline CDR1 is WNHNN and CDR2 is SYGVQD (reference sequence). The CDR3 spans 14 residues. DNA of the CDR3: TGCGCCAGCAGTGAGTCGCCCGGGCAGCGCGAGCAGTACTTC. This codes for CASSESPGQREQYF.

V usage is TRBV20-1 and J usage is TRBJ2-1; D is possibly TRBD1 or TRBD2 (5 bases each). The CDR3 runs to 13 residues. The germline V gene encodes CDR1 DFQATT and CDR2 SNEGSKA (reference sequence). Trimming took off 6 bases at V and 3 bases at J, with 12 bases between the two ends. The CDR3 reads CSAPWGFYNEQFF. DNA for the CDR3: TGCAGTGCGCCCTGGGGGTTCTACAATGAGCAGTTCTTC.

This clonotype appeared many times. The genes are TRBV28 and TRBJ2-2; 7 bases line up with TRBD1. CDR1 is MDHEN and CDR2 is SYDVKM in the germline V gene. Unmatched junction bases numbered 10, after V lost 6 bases and J lost 6 bases. CDR3 length: 15 amino acids. The CDR3 protein is CASSYRGRVSGELFF. CDR3 coding DNA: TGTGCCAGCAGCTACAGGGGAAGGGTGTCCGGGGAGCTGTTTTTT. The whole variable domain, remainder taken from reference TRBV28 and TRBJ2-2, is DVKVTQSSRYLVKRTGEKVFLECVQDMDHENMFWYRQDPGLGLRLIYFSYDVKMKEKGDIPEGYSVSREKKERFSLILESASTNQTSMYLCASSYRGRVSGELFFGEGSRLTVL.

The chain is built from TRBV11-2 and TRBJ2-3; D uncertain. Germline CDR1 reads SGHAT; CDR2 reads FQNNGV. V was pared by 0 bases and J by 0 bases, with 10 bases between. There are 16 residues in the CDR3. The CDR3 spells CASSLEARISTDTQYF. The DNA for the CDR3 is TGTGCCAGCAGCTTAGAAGCGCGGATTAGCACAGATACGCAGTATTTT.

The rearrangement uses TRBV18 and TRBJ1-4; D may be TRBD1 (5 bases). V was clipped by 2 bases and J by 12 bases, with 22 bases between them. Germline-derived CDR1 and CDR2 are KGHSH and LQKENI. The CDR3 is made up of 16 amino acids. The CDR3 region has the DNA TGTGCCAGCTCACCATGGGTAATACAGGTCCCGGGGCAACTGTTTTTT. Protein sequence: CASSPWVIQVPGQLFF.

About this clonotype itself: This may arise from a read error, as a much more abundant clone is one base away. The conserved closing phenylalanine or tryptophan is absent in this CDR3, likely reflecting a read error. The genes are TRBV5-8 and TRBJ2-1, with 8 bases aligning to TRBD2. The CDR3 contains 16 residues. The V and J ends lost 2 bases and 3 bases, in that order; junction bases with no gene match: 7. Germline values: CDR1 SGHTS, CDR2 YDEGEE. The CDR3 reads CASSLGTSGLYNEQFL. DNA of the CDR3: TGTGCCAGCAGCTTAGGGACTAGTGGTCTCTACAATGAGCAGTTCTTG.

V is TRBV3-1 and J is TRBJ1-1; 7 bases map to TRBD1. J gave up 7 bases and V 4 bases, and 6 bases lay outside the gene matches. The CDR3 spans 13 residues. The germline V gene encodes CDR1 LGHDT and CDR2 YNNKEL (reference sequence). The CDR3 spells CASSPTGANEAFF. Written as DNA, the CDR3 is TGTGCCAGCAGCCCTACAGGGGCTAATGAAGCTTTCTTT. The full variable domain, in which reference TRBV3-1 and TRBJ1-1 provide the parts outside the CDR3, is DTAVSQTPKYLVTQMGNDKSIKCEQNLGHDTMYWYKQDSKKFLKIMFSYNNKELIINETVPNRFSPKSPDKAHLNLHINSLELGDSAVYFCASSPTGANEAFFGQGTRLTVV.

This clonotype was detected only a few times. This sequence joins TRBV5-1 and TRBJ2-7, with TRBD1 matching 8 bases. Germline V CDR1 and CDR2: SGHRS, YFSETQ. The CDR3 is 17 residues long. V lost 1 base to trimming and J lost 4 bases; unmatched junction nucleotides: 13. Written as DNA, the CDR3 is TGCGCCAGCAGCTTGTCCGGGACAGGCCACCAAATATACGAGCAGTACTTC. This gives the protein CASSLSGTGHQIYEQYF.

The chain has TRBV5-1 and TRBJ2-5, with a weak D call TRBD1 (5 bases). The germline gives CDR1 SGHRS, CDR2 YFSETQ. The CDR3 sequence is 18 residues long. Trimming pared 0 bases from V and 2 bases from J, leaving 20 bases between. Here the CDR3 reads CASSLAPILTEIQETQYF. In DNA form, the CDR3 reads TGCGCCAGCAGCTTGGCCCCTATACTGACAGAAATTCAAGAGACCCAGTACTTC.

This clonotype was seen a few times. The chain employs TRBV6-1 and TRBJ1-6; D gene unclear. The CDR3 consists of 13 residues. The V end lost 2 bases, the J end lost 10 bases, and 9 bases lay between the germline ends. Germline V gene data show CDR1 as MNHNS and CDR2 as SASEGT. The CDR3 DNA sequence: TGTGCCAGCAGTGAATTGGTGGTGTCACCCCTCCACTTT. It yields the protein CASSELVVSPLHF.

This clonotype was recorded at least ten times. The chain couples TRBV29-1 to TRBJ1-1, with D hard to call. Trimming removed 8 bases at V and 4 bases at J, with 11 bases between. The CDR3 length is 11 residues. Looked up from germline, CDR1 is SQVTM and CDR2 is ANQGSEA. The CDR3 spells CSPSRGTEAFF. CDR3 nucleotides: TGCAGCCCCTCAAGAGGCACTGAAGCTTTCTTT.

This clonotype has only a few counts. The CDR3 nucleotides are TGCGCCAGCAGCCGGATTCCGACAGGGCAAGAGACCCAGTACTTC. Its protein product is CASSRIPTGQETQYF. The chain employs TRBV4-1 and TRBJ2-5, with 7 bases lining up with TRBD1. The CDR3 consists of 15 residues. Germline V gives CDR1 MGHRA, CDR2 YSYEKL. V gave up 4 bases and J gave up 2 bases; unmatched junction bases: 7.

This clonotype was observed a few times. The chain uses TRBV7-3 and TRBJ2-3, with TRBD1 identical over 8 bases. Trimming at V came to 5 bases and at J to 3 bases, leaving 7 bases not matched to a gene. Germline lookup yields CDR1 SGHTA and CDR2 FQGTGA. The CDR3 extends over 15 amino acids. The CDR3 DNA follows: TGTGCCAGCAGCAACCCCAGGGGGCGGACAGATACGCAGTATTTT. Its translation: CASSNPRGRTDTQYF.

There are many counts of this clonotype. The chain joins TRBV12-3 or TRBV12-4 to TRBJ2-3; TRBD2 agrees at 10 bases. The CDR3 has 15 residues. With V trimmed by 6 bases and J by 1 base, 4 bases remained unmatched. The CDR3 reads CASSPGTSGTDTQYF. The CDR3 DNA is TGTGCCAGCAGCCCCGGGACTAGCGGCACAGATACGCAGTATTTT.

At least ten counts were recorded for this clonotype. The chain joins TRBV12-3 or TRBV12-4 to TRBJ2-2; TRBD1 agrees at 7 bases. The CDR3 runs 16 residues. V dropped 5 bases and J dropped 2; count of bases not matched to a gene: 8. CDR3 bases: TGTGCCAGCAGTAGTACGGGACAGCTTAACACCGGGGAGCTGTTTTTT. The encoded protein is CASSSTGQLNTGELFF.

This clonotype was observed a handful of times. The V call is TRBV5-1, the J call TRBJ2-2; 7 bases fit TRBD1. Trimming removed 2 bases from V and 3 bases from J; junction bases left unmatched: 13. The length of the CDR3 is 18 residues. Germline V gene data show CDR1 as SGHRS and CDR2 as YFSETQ. The CDR3 is CASSLRGLQGSDTGELFF. CDR3 nucleotides: TGCGCCAGCAGCTTAAGGGGGCTTCAGGGATCGGACACCGGGGAGCTGTTTTTT. Drawing the rest from reference TRBV5-1 and TRBJ2-2, the complete variable domain is KAGVTQTPRYLIKTRGQQVTLSCSPISGHRSVSWYQQTPGQGLQFLFEYFSETQRNKGNFPGRFSGRQFSNSRSEMNVSTLELGDSALYLCASSLRGLQGSDTGELFFGEGSRLTVL.

At least ten counts were recorded for this clonotype. Sequence at one end of the junction differs from germline and may be a read error. The J gene is TRBJ2-1, the V gene TRBV12-3 or TRBV12-4, with 9 bases lining up with TRBD2. The CDR3 length is 14 residues. The CDR3 here is CASSLAGATNEQFF. The CDR3 DNA follows: TGTGCCAGCAGCTTAGCGGGAGCAACAAATGAGCAGTTCTTC.

This clonotype was seen ten or more times. V gene TRBV28 combines with J gene TRBJ2-3; D uncertain. V was clipped by 8 bases and J by 2 bases, with 8 bases between them. There are 12 residues in the CDR3. Germline V gene sequence: CDR1 MDHEN, CDR2 SYDVKM. This CDR3 is CASGRFTDTQYF. The CDR3 DNA follows: TGTGCCAGCGGACGTTTCACAGATACGCAGTATTTT.